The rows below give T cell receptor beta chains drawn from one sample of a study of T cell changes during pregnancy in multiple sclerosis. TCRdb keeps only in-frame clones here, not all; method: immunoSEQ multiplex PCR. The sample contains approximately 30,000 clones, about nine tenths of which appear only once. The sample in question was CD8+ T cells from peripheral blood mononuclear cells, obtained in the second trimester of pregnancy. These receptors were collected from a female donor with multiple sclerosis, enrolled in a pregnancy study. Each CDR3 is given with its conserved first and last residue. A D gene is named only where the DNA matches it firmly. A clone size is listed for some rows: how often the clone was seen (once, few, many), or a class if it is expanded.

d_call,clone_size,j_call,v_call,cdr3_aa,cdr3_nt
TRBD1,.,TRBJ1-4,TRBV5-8,CASSTRDRLNEKLFF,TGTGCCAGCAGCACCCGGGACAGATTAAATGAAAAACTGTTTTTT
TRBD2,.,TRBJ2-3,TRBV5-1,CASSGGLAGGDTQYF,TGCGCCAGCAGCGGGGGACTAGCGGGGGGAGATACGCAGTATTTT
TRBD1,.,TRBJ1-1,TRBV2,CASRPDRGAAEAFF,TGTGCCAGCAGGCCCGACAGGGGGGCGGCTGAAGCTTTCTTT
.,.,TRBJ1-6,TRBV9,CASSVRGYWDSPLHF,TGTGCCAGCAGCGTAAGGGGCTATTGGGATTCACCCCTCCACTTT
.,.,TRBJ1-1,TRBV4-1,CASSLRTGLRNTEAFF,TGCGCCAGCAGCTTGCGAACGGGACTGCGAAACACTGAAGCTTTCTTT
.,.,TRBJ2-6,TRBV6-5,CASSYGSSGANVLTF,TGTGCCAGCAGTTACGGGAGCTCTGGGGCCAACGTCCTGACTTTC
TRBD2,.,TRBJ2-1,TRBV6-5,CVTGLAGAYNEQFF,TGTGTGACGGGACTAGCGGGCGCCTACAATGAGCAGTTCTTC
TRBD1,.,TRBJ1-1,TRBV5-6,CASSSRPDRVTEAFF,TGTGCCAGCAGCTCTAGGCCGGACAGGGTCACTGAAGCTTTCTTT
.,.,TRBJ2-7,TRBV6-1,CASSAGTAGSYEQYF,TGTGCCAGCAGTGCAGGGACCGCGGGAAGTTACGAGCAGTACTTC
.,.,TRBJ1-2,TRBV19,CASRVSWHYGYTF,TGTGCCAGTAGGGTTTCCTGGCACTATGGCTACACCTTC
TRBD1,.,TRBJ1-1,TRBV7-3,CASSLGDRNTEAFF,TGTGCCAGCAGCTTAGGGGACAGGAACACTGAAGCTTTCTTT
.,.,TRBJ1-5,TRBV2,CASSGGGRMPSYQPQHF,TGTGCCAGCAGTGGAGGAGGGCGTATGCCGTCGTATCAGCCCCAGCATTTT
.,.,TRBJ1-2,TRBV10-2,CASSESWRSVYGYTF,TGCGCCAGCAGTGAGAGTTGGAGATCCGTCTATGGCTACACCTTC
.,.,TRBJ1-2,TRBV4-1,CASSRDTSPLSGGWTF,TGCGCCAGCAGCCGGGACACCTCACCTCTTTCTGGGGGCTGGACCTTC
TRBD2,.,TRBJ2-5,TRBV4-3,CASSQDPGGGGTQYF,TGCGCCAGCAGCCAAGATCCGGGTGGGGGGGGGACCCAGTACTTC
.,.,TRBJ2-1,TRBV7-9,CASSLGGVMDEQFF,TGTGCCAGCAGCTTAGGGGGGGTTATGGATGAGCAGTTCTTC
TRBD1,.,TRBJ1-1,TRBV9,CASSYGQGNTEAFF,TGTGCCAGCAGCTATGGACAGGGGAACACTGAAGCTTTCTTT
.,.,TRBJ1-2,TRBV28,CASKSDRVNYGYTF,TGTGCCAGCAAGTCGGACAGAGTTAACTATGGCTACACCTTC
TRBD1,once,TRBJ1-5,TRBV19,CASSIYDRVIENQPQHF,TGTGCCAGTAGTATATATGACAGGGTAATTGAGAATCAGCCCCAGCATTTT
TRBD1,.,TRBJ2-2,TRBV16,CASSHRQGANTGELFF,TGTGCCAGCAGCCACCGACAGGGGGCGAACACCGGGGAGCTGTTTTTT
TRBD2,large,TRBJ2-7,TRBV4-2,CASSPGLGEGYEQYF,TGTGCCAGCAGCCCGGGACTGGGGGAGGGCTACGAGCAGTACTTC
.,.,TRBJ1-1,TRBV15,CATSREYGGARGRTEAFF,TGTGCCACCAGCAGAGAGTACGGGGGGGCCAGGGGAAGGACTGAAGCTTTCTTT
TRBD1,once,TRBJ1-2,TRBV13,CASSSPDRVGYGYTF,TGTGCCAGCAGCTCCCCCGACAGGGTAGGGTATGGCTACACCTTC
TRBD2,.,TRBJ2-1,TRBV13,CASDNGGNEQFF,TGTGCCAGCGACAACGGGGGGAATGAGCAGTTCTTC
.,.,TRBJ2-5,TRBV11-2,CASSSTQETQYF,TGTGCCAGCAGCTCTACCCAAGAGACCCAGTACTTC
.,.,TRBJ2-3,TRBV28,CASSLLGARTDTQYF,TGTGCCAGCAGTTTATTGGGGGCCCGCACAGATACGCAGTATTTT
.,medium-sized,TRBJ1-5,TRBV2,CASSVGTGAGNQPQHF,TGTGCCAGCAGTGTCGGAACAGGTGCTGGAAATCAGCCCCAGCATTTT
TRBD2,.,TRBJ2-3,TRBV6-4,CASSAGLAGGPDTQYF,TGTGCCAGCAGTGCGGGACTAGCGGGGGGGCCAGATACGCAGTATTTT
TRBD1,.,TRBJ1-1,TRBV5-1,CASSSPRGLGNTEAFF,TGCGCCAGCAGCTCCCCCAGGGGGCTTGGGAACACTGAAGCTTTCTTT
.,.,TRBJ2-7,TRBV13,CASSLLGNYEQYF,TGTGCCAGCAGCTTACTGGGCAACTACGAGCAGTACTTC
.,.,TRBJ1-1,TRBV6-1,CASALGTEGTEAFF,TGTGCCAGCGCCCTTGGCACTGAGGGCACTGAAGCTTTCTTT
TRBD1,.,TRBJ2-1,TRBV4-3,CASSQDLGQGGNEQFF,TGCGCCAGCAGCCAAGATTTGGGACAGGGCGGAAATGAGCAGTTCTTC
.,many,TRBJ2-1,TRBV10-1,CASSDRGDYNEQFF,TGCGCCAGCAGTGACAGGGGTGACTACAATGAGCAGTTCTTC
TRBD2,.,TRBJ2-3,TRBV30,CAGGEGYSSTDTQYF,TGTGCCGGGGGGGAGGGGTACTCTAGCACAGATACGCAGTATTTT
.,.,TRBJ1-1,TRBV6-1,CASSEGGFEWNTEAFF,TGTGCCAGCAGTGAGGGGGGTTTCGAGTGGAACACTGAAGCTTTCTTT
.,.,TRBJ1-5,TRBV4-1,CASGPADSAFYSNQPQHF,TGCGCCAGCGGGCCCGCGGACAGCGCTTTCTATAGCAATCAGCCCCAGCATTTT
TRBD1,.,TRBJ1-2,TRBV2,CASSEGGTGIDYGYTF,TGTGCCAGCAGTGAAGGAGGGACAGGAATCGACTATGGCTACACCTTC
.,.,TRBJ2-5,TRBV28,CASSSGIPPETQYF,TGTGCCAGCAGTTCAGGAATACCACCGGAGACCCAGTACTTC
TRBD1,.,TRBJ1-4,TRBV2,CASSLDRESPHINEKLFF,TGTGCCAGCAGTTTGGACAGGGAGAGTCCTCATATTAATGAAAAACTGTTTTTT
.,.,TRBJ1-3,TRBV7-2,CASSPRLYSLSGNTIYF,TGTGCCAGCAGCCCGCGCCTGTACTCCCTCTCTGGAAACACCATATATTTT
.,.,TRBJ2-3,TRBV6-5,CASSYEGGPNTDTQYF,TGTGCCAGCAGTTACGAGGGGGGGCCAAACACAGATACGCAGTATTTT
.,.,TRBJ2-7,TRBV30,CAWSVTASYEQYF,TGTGCCTGGAGTGTGACAGCCTCCTACGAGCAGTACTTC